Here is one TCR beta chain with its context. Its antigen remains unknown. This sample is drawn from a study of T cell responses to AZD1222 COVID-19 vaccine. Study-level points and caveats: Among AZD1222 vaccinees, only six or seven were seropositive at baseline. The study found Spike-specific TCR breadth and depth rose after two AZD1222 doses. White British ancestry dominated among donors, who included more females, and clonal diversity was possibly underestimated. Unmutated regions of variants are reportedly targeted by nearly half of spike-specific TCRs.

Trimming removed 5 bases from V and 3 bases from J; junction bases left unmatched: 2. Per the germline V gene, CDR1 is KGHDR and CDR2 is SFDVKD. This CDR3 is 13 amino acids long. Profiled with immunoSEQ multiplex PCR; TCRdb holds only in-frame clones, not every one. The repertoire holds roughly 93,000 clones, with approximately 89% as singletons. The specimen comprised peripheral blood, sampled on day 0 of MenACWY control vaccination. The rearrangement joins TRBV24-1 to TRBJ1-1; 7 bases are shared with TRBD1. The sequence derives from an adult in good health. CDR3 sequence: CATSARGDTEAFF. The CDR3 coding sequence is TGTGCCACCAGTGCCAGGGGGGACACTGAAGCTTTCTTT.